This T cell receptor beta chain is from a study of blood T cell repertoires in COVID-19 (dated by TCRdb to between 2020 and 2021). Context from the whole study: Collaborator samples came from the United States, Italy and Spain and covered acute and convalescent phases of COVID-19. The prospective study material was composed of cDNA or gDNA derived from T cells, B-cell-depleted T cells, or PBMCs. Subjects who had been exposed to COVID-19, were actively infected with it, or had recovered from it provided the deeply sampled blood TCRbeta repertoires that made up the dataset. A freely available public database, intended as a resource for researchers studying the immune response to SARS-CoV-2, is where the repertoires were released. The samples were drawn from the first 160 participants of the ongoing ImmuneRACE study and from about 1,200 subjects provided by 6 global collaborators. The sample metadata nearly always contained a de-identified subject ID, COVID-19 status, age in years and sex. Where available, HLA class I and class II types were obtained from metadata supplied by the sample provider rather than from assay-based typing. The research as a whole found: The quantity of clinical and demographic metadata differed by source and by participant and was supplied without curation.

CDR1 MDHEN and CDR2 SYDVKM were looked up in the germline V gene. V sheds 8 bases and J sheds 7 bases, leaving 15 bases between their ends. There are 14 amino acids in the CDR3, from cysteine to phenylalanine inclusive. CDR3 DNA is the only sequence kept; it has 42 bases, read in frame from the first base. One collaborating source in Seattle enrolled patients during active infection and followed them longitudinally through the course of disease. The collaborating institutions used their own protocols to collect whole blood in K2EDTA tubes. Collaborator samples were shipped for TCRbeta analysis as frozen whole blood, isolated PBMCs, or DNA extracted from either sample type. TCRbeta CDR3 regions were amplified from genomic DNA by means of the immunoSEQ Assay, a bias-controlled multiplex PCR. As for the authors' bioinformatics: Nucleated cell counts per sample were estimated from amplification of reference gene primers within the assay. To quantify the absolute abundance of each unique TCRbeta CDR3 rearrangement, sequence reads were collapsed and filtered. For each sample, productive Simpson clonality was calculated by taking the square root of Simpson's diversity index across productive rearrangements. This immuneACCESS table, as held by TCRdb, lists in-frame sequences with V and J called but not all clones. Of the missing ones, under half trace to an unresolved V gene in checked studies; the others have no known cause. Clone size and V and J calls were adopted from that table, with D and trimming inferred from the DNA. This sample gives about 370,000 clones in total; roughly 90% of them show up just once. The top ten hold approximately 3% of the sample.

On this clone: Its antigen remains undetermined. No much larger clone exists at a distance of one base, and base qualities are not known.

Sequencing was carried out using peripheral blood. Rearrangement joined TRBV28 to TRBJ1-6, with the D gene uncertain. The sequence came from a woman aged 25-40 years with COVID-19, enrolled during active disease. The CDR3 amino acid sequence is: CASSPGLTNSPLHF. The DNA reads as follows: TGTGCCAGCTCCCCGGGTCTTACGAATTCACCCCTCCACTTT.